This T cell receptor beta chain was obtained from a study of PD-L1 blockade in urothelial cancer. Overall study: Counts from blood samples showed a median of roughly 150,000 T cells.

Stated time point: peripheral blood 6 weeks after treatment start. Spiking each PCR with synthetic TCR analog templates was performed. TCRdb keeps only in-frame clones here, not all; method: immunoSEQ multiplex PCR. The sample has roughly 24,000 clones; around 91% are singletons. CDR1 is SGHVS, CDR2 FQNEAQ, per germline. This CDR3 contains 14 residues. With V trimmed by 5 bases and J by 6 bases, 8 bases remained unmatched. The gene calls are TRBV7-8 and TRBJ2-3, with 7 bases matching TRBD1. This clonotype originated in a woman aged 60-75 years with urothelial cancer. Here the sequenced sample was PBMCs, taken around atezolizumab (anti-PD-L1) treatment. CDR3 in DNA: TGTGCCAGCAGCGCTCAGGGGACAGCCGATACGCAGTATTTT. It specifies CASSAQGTADTQYF.